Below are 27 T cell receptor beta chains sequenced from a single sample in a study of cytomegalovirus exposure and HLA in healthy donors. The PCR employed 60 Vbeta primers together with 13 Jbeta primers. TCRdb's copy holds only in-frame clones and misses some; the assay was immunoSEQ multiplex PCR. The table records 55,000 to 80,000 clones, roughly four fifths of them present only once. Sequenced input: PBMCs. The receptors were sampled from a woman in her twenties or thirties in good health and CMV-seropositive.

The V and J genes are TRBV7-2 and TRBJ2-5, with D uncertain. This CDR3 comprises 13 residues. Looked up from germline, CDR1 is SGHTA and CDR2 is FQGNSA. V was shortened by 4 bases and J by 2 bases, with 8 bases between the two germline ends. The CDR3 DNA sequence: TGTGCCAGCAGCTCAACACCACAAGAGACCCAGTACTTC. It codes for CASSSTPQETQYF.

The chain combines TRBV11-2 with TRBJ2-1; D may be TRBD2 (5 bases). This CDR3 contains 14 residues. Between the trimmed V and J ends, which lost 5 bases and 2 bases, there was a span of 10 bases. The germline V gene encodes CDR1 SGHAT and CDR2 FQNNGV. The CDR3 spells CASSPGETYNEQFF. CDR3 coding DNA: TGTGCCAGCAGCCCCGGGGAAACCTACAATGAGCAGTTCTTC.

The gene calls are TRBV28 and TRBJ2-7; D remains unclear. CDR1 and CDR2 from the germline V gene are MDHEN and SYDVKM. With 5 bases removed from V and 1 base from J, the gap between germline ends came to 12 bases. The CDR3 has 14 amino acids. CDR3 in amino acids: CASSTHQVSYEQYF. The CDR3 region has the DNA TGTGCCAGCAGTACTCACCAGGTGTCCTACGAGCAGTACTTC.

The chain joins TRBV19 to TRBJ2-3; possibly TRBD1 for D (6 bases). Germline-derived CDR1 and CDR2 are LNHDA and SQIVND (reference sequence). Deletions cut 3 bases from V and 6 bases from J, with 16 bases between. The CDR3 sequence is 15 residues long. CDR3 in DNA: TGTGCCAGTAGTATTTTCGCGACAGGCGCGGATACGCAGTATTTT. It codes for CASSIFATGADTQYF.

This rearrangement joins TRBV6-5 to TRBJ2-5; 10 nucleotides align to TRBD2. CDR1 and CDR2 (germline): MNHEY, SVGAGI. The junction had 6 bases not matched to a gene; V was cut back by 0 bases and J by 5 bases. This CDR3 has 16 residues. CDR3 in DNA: TGTGCCAGCAGTTACTCGGCTAGCGGGAGCCGGGAGACCCAGTACTTC. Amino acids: CASSYSASGSRETQYF.

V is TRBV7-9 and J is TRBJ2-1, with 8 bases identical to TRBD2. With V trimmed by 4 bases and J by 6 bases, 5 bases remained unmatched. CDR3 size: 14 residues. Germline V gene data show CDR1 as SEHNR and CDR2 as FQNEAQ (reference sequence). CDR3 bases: TGTGCCAGCAGCTCGGGACTAGGATCCAATGAGCAGTTCTTC. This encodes CASSSGLGSNEQFF. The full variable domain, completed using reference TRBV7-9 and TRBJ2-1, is DTGVSQNPRHKITKRGQNVTFRCDPISEHNRLYWYRQTLGQGPEFLTYFQNEAQLEKSRLLSDRFSAERPKGSFSTLEIQRTEQGDSAMYLCASSSGLGSNEQFFGPGTRLTVL.

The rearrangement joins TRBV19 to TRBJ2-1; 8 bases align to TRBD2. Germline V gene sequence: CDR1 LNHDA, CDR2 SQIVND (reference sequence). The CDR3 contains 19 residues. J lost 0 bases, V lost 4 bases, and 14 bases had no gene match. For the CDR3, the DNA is TGTGCCAGTAGTACCCTCCTCGGAAAGCGGGAGAGCTCCTACAATGAGCAGTTCTTC. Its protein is CASSTLLGKRESSYNEQFF.

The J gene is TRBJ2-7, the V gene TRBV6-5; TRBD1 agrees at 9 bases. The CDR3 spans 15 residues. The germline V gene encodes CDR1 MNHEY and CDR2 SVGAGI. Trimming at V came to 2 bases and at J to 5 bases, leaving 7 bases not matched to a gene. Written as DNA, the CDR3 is TGTGCCAGCAGTTACGAAGGACAGGGGAGGCACGAGCAGTACTTC. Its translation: CASSYEGQGRHEQYF.

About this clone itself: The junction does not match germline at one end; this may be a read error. The CDR3 protein is CASSQDSGQLYGYPF. For the CDR3, the DNA is TGTGCCAGCAGCCAAGATTCGGGACAGCTCTATGGCTACCCCTTC. The V and J genes are TRBV4-2 and TRBJ1-2, with TRBD1 matching 7 bases. CDR3 size: 15 residues. Germline CDR1 LGHNA, CDR2 YNFKEQ.

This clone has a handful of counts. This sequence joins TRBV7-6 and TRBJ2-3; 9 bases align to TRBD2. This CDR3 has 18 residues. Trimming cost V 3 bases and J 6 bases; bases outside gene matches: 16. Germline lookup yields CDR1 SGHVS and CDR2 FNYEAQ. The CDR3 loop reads CASSLVATSGLAQDTQYF. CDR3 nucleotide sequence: TGTGCCAGCAGCTTGGTCGCTACGAGCGGACTAGCGCAGGATACGCAGTATTTT. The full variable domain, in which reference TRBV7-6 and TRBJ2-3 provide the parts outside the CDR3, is GAGVSQSPRYKVTKRGQDVALRCDPISGHVSLYWYRQALGQGPEFLTYFNYEAQQDKSGLPNDRFSAERPEGSISTLTIQRTEQRDSAMYRCASSLVATSGLAQDTQYFGPGTRLTVL.

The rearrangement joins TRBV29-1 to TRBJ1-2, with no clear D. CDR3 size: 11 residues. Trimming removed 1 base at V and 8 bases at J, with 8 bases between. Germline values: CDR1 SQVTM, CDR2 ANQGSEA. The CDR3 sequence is CSVEGAWGYTF. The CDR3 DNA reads TGCAGCGTTGAAGGGGCCTGGGGCTACACCTTC.

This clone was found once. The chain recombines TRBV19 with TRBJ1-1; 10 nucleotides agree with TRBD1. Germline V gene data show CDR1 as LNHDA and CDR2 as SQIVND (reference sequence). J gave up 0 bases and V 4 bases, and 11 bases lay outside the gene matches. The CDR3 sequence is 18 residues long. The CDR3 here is CASSTPSPGTGVNTEAFF. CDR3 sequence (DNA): TGTGCCAGTAGTACCCCAAGCCCAGGGACAGGGGTGAACACTGAAGCTTTCTTT.

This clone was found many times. This CDR3 is CAISESPGTWPYEQYF. The DNA for the CDR3 is TGTGCCATCAGTGAGTCTCCAGGAACCTGGCCCTACGAGCAGTACTTC. The chain has TRBV10-3 and TRBJ2-7; D call uncertain. This CDR3 region has 16 residues. Trimming pared 0 bases from V and 2 bases from J, leaving 14 bases between. CDR1 is ENHRY and CDR2 is SYGVKD in the germline V gene.

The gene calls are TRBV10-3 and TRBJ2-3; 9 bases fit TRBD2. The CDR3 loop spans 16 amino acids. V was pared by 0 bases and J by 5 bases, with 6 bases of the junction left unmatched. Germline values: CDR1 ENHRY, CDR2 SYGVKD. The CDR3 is CAISESSGRLGDTQYF. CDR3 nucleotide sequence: TGTGCCATCAGTGAGTCTAGCGGGAGATTGGGAGATACGCAGTATTTT.

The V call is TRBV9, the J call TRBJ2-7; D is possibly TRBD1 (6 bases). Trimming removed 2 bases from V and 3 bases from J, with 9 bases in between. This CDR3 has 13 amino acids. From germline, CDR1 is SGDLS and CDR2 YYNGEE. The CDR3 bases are TGTGCCAGCAGCGTGGGACATCTCTACGAGCAGTACTTC. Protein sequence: CASSVGHLYEQYF.

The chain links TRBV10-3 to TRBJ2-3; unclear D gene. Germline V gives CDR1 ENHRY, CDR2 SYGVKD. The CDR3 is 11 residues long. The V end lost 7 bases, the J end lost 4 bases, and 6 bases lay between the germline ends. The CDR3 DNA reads TGTGCCATCACGGCGGCAGATACGCAGTATTTT. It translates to CAITAADTQYF.

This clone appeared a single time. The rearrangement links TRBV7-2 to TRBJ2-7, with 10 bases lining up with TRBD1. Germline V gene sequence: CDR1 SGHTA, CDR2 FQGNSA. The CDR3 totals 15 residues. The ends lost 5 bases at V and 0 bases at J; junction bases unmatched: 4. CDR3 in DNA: TGTGCCAGCAGCATGGGACAGGGGTCCTCCTACGAGCAGTACTTC. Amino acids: CASSMGQGSSYEQYF.

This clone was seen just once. The CDR3 region is CASGRDRGLGGYTF. As DNA, the CDR3 is TGTGCCAGTGGCCGGGACAGGGGGCTGGGTGGCTACACCTTC. J is TRBJ1-2 and V is TRBV19; 12 nucleotides line up with TRBD1. The V gene's germline CDR1 is LNHDA and CDR2 SQIVND (reference sequence). With 8 bases clipped from V and 7 bases from J, the junction kept 8 bases outside the gene matches. CDR3 length: 14 amino acids.

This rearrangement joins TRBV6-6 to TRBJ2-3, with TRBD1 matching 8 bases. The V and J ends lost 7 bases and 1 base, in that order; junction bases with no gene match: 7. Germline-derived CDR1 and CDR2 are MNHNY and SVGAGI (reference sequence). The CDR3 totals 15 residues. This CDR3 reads CASTKPGQGTDTQYF. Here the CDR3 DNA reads TGTGCCAGCACTAAACCGGGACAGGGCACAGATACGCAGTATTTT.

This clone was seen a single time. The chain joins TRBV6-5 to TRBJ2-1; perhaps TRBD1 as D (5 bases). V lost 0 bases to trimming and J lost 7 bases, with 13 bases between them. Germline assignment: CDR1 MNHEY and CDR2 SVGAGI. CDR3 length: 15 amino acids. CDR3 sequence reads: CASSYSAGPGNEQFF. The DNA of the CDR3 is TGTGCCAGCAGTTACTCGGCAGGTCCAGGGAATGAGCAGTTCTTC.

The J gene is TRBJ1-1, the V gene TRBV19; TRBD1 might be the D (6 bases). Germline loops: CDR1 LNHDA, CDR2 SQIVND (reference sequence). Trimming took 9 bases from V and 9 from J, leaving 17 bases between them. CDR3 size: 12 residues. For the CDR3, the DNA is TGTGCCAGCTCGGGACACGGGCTTAAAGCTTTCTTT. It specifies CASSGHGLKAFF.

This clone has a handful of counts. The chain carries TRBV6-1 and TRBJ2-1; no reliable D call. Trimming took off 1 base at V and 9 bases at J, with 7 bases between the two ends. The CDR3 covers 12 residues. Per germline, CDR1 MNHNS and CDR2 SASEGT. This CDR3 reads CASSEEPSEQFF. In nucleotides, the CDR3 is TGTGCCAGCAGTGAAGAGCCGTCTGAGCAGTTCTTC.

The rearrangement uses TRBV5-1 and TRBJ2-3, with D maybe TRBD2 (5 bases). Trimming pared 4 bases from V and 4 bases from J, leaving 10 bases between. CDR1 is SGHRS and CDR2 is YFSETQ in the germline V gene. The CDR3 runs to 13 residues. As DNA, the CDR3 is TGCGCCAGCAGCCCGGGGAACCCAGATACGCAGTATTTT. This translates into CASSPGNPDTQYF.

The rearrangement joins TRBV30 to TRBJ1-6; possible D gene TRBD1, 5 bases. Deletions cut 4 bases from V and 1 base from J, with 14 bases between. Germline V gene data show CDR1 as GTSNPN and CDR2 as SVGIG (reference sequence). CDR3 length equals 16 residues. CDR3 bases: TGTGCCTGGAATTCAGGGTTAAGGTCCTATAATTCACCCCTCCACTTT. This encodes CAWNSGLRSYNSPLHF. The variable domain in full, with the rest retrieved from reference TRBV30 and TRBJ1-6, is SQTIHQWPATLVQPVGSPLSLECTVEGTSNPNLYWYRQAAGRGLQLLFYSVGIGQISSEVPQNLSASRPQDRQFILSSKKLLLSDSGFYLCAWNSGLRSYNSPLHFGNGTRLTVT.

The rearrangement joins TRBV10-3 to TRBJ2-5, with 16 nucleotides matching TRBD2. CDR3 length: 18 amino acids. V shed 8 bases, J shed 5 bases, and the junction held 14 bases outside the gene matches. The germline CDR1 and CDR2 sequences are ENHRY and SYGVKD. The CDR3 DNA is TGTGCCATCGGGCCGGGACTAGCGGGAGGGCGTGCCGGCGAGACCCAGTACTTC. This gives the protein CAIGPGLAGGRAGETQYF.

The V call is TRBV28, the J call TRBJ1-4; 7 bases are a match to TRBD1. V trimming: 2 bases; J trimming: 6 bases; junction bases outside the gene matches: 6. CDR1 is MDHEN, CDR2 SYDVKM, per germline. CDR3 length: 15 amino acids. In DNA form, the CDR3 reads TGTGCCAGCAGTTTACCCGGGACAGCTTATGAAAAACTGTTTTTT. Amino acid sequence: CASSLPGTAYEKLFF.

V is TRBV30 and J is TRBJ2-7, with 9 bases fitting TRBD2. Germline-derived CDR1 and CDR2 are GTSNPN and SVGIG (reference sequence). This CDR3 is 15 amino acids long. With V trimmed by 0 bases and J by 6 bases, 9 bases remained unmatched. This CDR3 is CAWSVAGGRAAEQYF. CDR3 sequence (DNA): TGTGCCTGGAGTGTAGCCGGCGGGAGGGCTGCCGAGCAGTACTTC.